Listed below are T cell receptor beta chains from one sample, sequenced in a study of CDR3 diversity in severe acne. TCRdb reprocessed the PCR reads via MiXCR and lists one record per CDR3 protein. The table has approximately 90,000 distinct CDR3 sequences, around 50% seen once. Material for sequencing was blood. The receptor set was obtained from a male donor in good health, serving as a control. Both conserved end residues are part of each CDR3. The D gene is left open where the match is weak. Only part of the rows carry a size: once, few, many, or a class if the clone is expanded.

TRBJ2-7 . 14 TRBD2 TRBV20-1 TGCAGTGCTAGACCGACGGGGGGTGCGTACGAGCAGTACTTC CSARPTGGAYEQYF
TRBJ2-7 few 13 . TRBV2 TGTGCCAGCAGTGAATGGGGGGTGGCCGAGCAGTACTTC CASSEWGVAEQYF
TRBJ2-7 many 15 . TRBV11-2 TGTGCCAGCAGTCGGGGGAGGGGGAGCTCCTACGAGCAGTACTTC CASSRGRGSSYEQYF
TRBJ2-3 many 16 . TRBV20-1 TGCAGTGCTAGGGGGTTGGGGCAGGGGCTCACAGATACGCAGTATTTT CSARGLGQGLTDTQYF
TRBJ2-1 once 14 . TRBV9 . CASSRVGAGNEQIF
TRBJ1-2 many 15 . TRBV14 TGTGCCAGCAGCCAATTGGGCGTCGTTAACTATGGCTACACCTTC CASSQLGVVNYGYTF
TRBJ2-7 once 15 TRBD1 TRBV7-9 TGTGCCAGCAGCTTAGGGTGGGACAGGGGTTACGGGCAGTACTTC CASSLGWDRGYGQYF
TRBJ1-4 many 17 . TRBV5-1 TGCGCCAGCAGCCCGCAGGGAGGGGGAGCAAAAAAAAAAAAACTGTTTTTT CASSPQGGGAKKKKLFF
TRBJ1-2 many 14 TRBD1 TRBV5-8 TGTGCCAGCAGCGGGGACAGCTTATACTATGGCTACACCTTC CASSGDSLYYGYTF
TRBJ1-5 . 14 . TRBV7-9 TGTGCCAGCAGCTTAGGTGGCGGGAGGCAGAATGAGCATTTT CASSLGGGRQNEHF
TRBJ1-3 many 17 . TRBV25-1 TGTGCCAGCAGTGAATACATGGTCGGGAGGGGTGGAAACACCATATATTTT CASSEYMVGRGGNTIYF
TRBJ2-1 . 16 . TRBV4-2 TGTGCCAGCAGCCGCGACGGCGCCTGGGGTGACAATGAGCAGTTCTTC CASSRDGAWGDNEQFF
TRBJ2-7 . 14 TRBD1 TRBV6-5 TGTGCCAGCAGTTACAGGGGGCAATCCTCCGAGCAGTACTTC CASSYRGQSSEQYF
TRBJ1-3 . 14 . TRBV7-2 TGTGCCAGCCAACGGGCGGCGAGTGGAAACACCATATATTTT CASQRAASGNTIYF
TRBJ2-5 many 14 . TRBV20-1 TGCAGTGCTAGAGTCGGCGGGAACCAAGAGACCCAGTACTTC CSARVGGNQETQYF
TRBJ2-7 many 13 . TRBV6-5 TGTGCCAGCACCCGGGACGTTCCCTACGAGCAGTACTTC CASTRDVPYEQYF
TRBJ1-1 medium-sized 13 . TRBV20-1 TGCAGTGCTAGAGATTGGGCCAGCCCCTGGGCTTTCTTT CSARDWASPWAFF
TRBJ1-2 . 15 . TRBV6-5 TGTGCCAGCAGTTCCAGACCCGGGACAAGCTATGGCTACACCTTC CASSSRPGTSYGYTF
TRBJ2-5 . 13 TRBD1 TRBV29-1 TGCAGCGTAAAAGGGTCAGGGGGCGATGAGCAGTACTTC CSVKGSGGDEQYF
TRBJ1-2 few 12 . TRBV28 TGTGCCAGCAGTTTTTCGGGCTATGGCTACACCTTC CASSFSGYGYTF
TRBJ2-7 . 16 TRBD2 TRBV6-5 TGTGCCAGCAGTGGTTTGGCGGGAGGGATAACCTACGAGCAGTACTTC CASSGLAGGITYEQYF
TRBJ2-7 many 14 TRBD2 TRBV27 TGTGCCAGCAGGGGACTAGCGGGGGCTGATGAGCAGTACTTC CASRGLAGADEQYF
TRBJ2-2 . 14 . TRBV5-4 TGTGCCAGCAGCTGGGGCCAGAACACCGGGGAGCTGTTTTTT CASSWGQNTGELFF
TRBJ2-7 few 13 . TRBV2 TGTGCCAGCAGTGATGGAAGACTGCAGGTGGGGTACTTC CASSDGRLQVGYF
TRBJ1-3 . 13 TRBD1 TRBV7-3 TGTGCCAGCAGGGGACAGACTGGAAACACCATATATTTT CASRGQTGNTIYF
TRBJ2-7 many 15 TRBD1 TRBV19 TGTGCCAGTAGCTTCCGACAGGGGATCTCCTACGAGCAGTACTTC CASSFRQGISYEQYF
TRBJ2-2 . 14 . TRBV29-1 TGCAGCGGACAATCAGGGATCGACACCGGGGAGCTGTTTTTT CSGQSGIDTGELFF
TRBJ1-1 few 14 . TRBV19 TGTGCCAGTAGTATTGACAGAAAGAACACTGAAGCTTTCTTT CASSIDRKNTEAFF
TRBJ2-4 . 14 TRBD1 TRBV24-1 TGTGCCACCAGTGACGGCGACAGGGGGTACATTCAGTACTTC CATSDGDRGYIQYF
TRBJ2-1 . 15 TRBD1 TRBV5-6 TGTGCCAGCAGCTTGGGACAGGGGGCGACCGATGAGCAGTTCTTC CASSLGQGATDEQFF
TRBJ1-2 many 15 . TRBV5-1 TGCGCCAGCAGCCCGGTAGCGTATCTAGGGCATGGCTACACCTTC CASSPVAYLGHGYTF
TRBJ1-1 many 13 . TRBV2 TGTGCCAGCAGTAGCGGAGGGAGTTTCCAAGCTTTCTTT CASSSGGSFQAFF
TRBJ1-3 . 15 . TRBV19 TGTGCCAGTAGTATGGGAGCAAAGGCTCGAAACACCATATATTTT CASSMGAKARNTIYF
TRBJ1-4 many 16 . TRBV25-1 TGTGCCAGCAGTGCCCTCGGGTCGAAGGGAACTGAAAAACTGTTTTTT CASSALGSKGTEKLFF
TRBJ2-5 few 12 . TRBV5-1 TGCGCCAGCCGGCCGGAACAAGAGACCCAGTACTTC CASRPEQETQYF
TRBJ1-2 . 13 TRBD1 TRBV7-9 TGTGCCAGCAGCTCCCAGGGACAGATGGGCTACACCTTC CASSSQGQMGYTF
TRBJ2-7 few 14 TRBD1 TRBV20-1 TGCAGTGCTAGTGGCGGACAGGTTTCCTACGAGCAGTACTTC CSASGGQVSYEQYF
TRBJ2-7 . 14 . TRBV20-1 TGCAGTGCTAGAGATTACTCCGGGAGACTAGGGCAGTGCTTC CSARDYSGRLGQCF
TRBJ2-7 many 13 . TRBV11-3 TGTGCCAGCAGCCCGGGTCAGGTTAGCGAGCAGTACTTC CASSPGQVSEQYF
TRBJ1-2 few 13 . TRBV12-3/TRBV12-4 TGTGCCAGCAGTTTAGACTTAAACTATGGCTACACCTTC CASSLDLNYGYTF
TRBJ2-7 many 15 . TRBV7-8 TGTGCCAGCAGCTTAAACTACGGTAGCTCCTACGAGCAGTACTTC CASSLNYGSSYEQYF
TRBJ1-1 . 13 . TRBV7-6 TGTGCCAGCAGCTTTGGGGGAGGGACTGAAGCTTTCTTT CASSFGGGTEAFF
TRBJ1-4 . 15 TRBD1 TRBV10-3 TGTGCCATCAGTGAGAGGGACAGGGGCAATGAAAAACTGTTTTTT CAISERDRGNEKLFF
TRBJ1-4 medium-sized 17 . TRBV20-1 TGCAGTGCTAGAGGGGGTGGTGTAGGTGCAACTAATGAAAAACTGTTTTTT CSARGGGVGATNEKLFF
TRBJ2-3 . 15 . TRBV7-9 TGTGCCAGCAGCTTATGGGTGACTAGCACAGATACGCAGTATTTT CASSLWVTSTDTQYF
TRBJ2-3 . 15 . TRBV6-1 TGTGCCAGCAGTGCTGACAGAACTAGCACAGATACGCAGTATTTT CASSADRTSTDTQYF